The entry below describes one T cell receptor beta chain. Germline V lookup: CDR1 LGHNT, CDR2 FRNRAP. The CDR3 has 14 residues. Documented treatment: randomized to nivolumab then ipilimumab (arm A) or the reverse (arm B). No patient had prior DNA-damaging chemotherapy. The sample comes from a study of sequential checkpoint blockade in melanoma. As for the study in general: Under 25 patients had matched tumor biopsies before treatment and at week 13 after nivolumab or ipilimumab alone.

Here immunoSEQ multiplex PCR was the method, and the copy in TCRdb shows in-frame clones only, minus some. The sample has around 6,000 clones; over 15% are singletons. This clonotype originated in a human donor with melanoma. The chain carries TRBV12-5 and TRBJ2-3, with TRBD2 matching over 11 bases. Material: tumor tissue (inferred from file names), obtained from a patient given nivolumab and ipilimumab in sequence. The CDR3 is CAISSGGPTDTQYF. The CDR3 DNA sequence: TGTGCCATCTCTAGCGGGGGGCCCACAGATACGCAGTATTTT.